The 29 T cell receptor beta chains listed next were all sequenced from one sample in a study of T cells in Graves' hyperthyroidism and ophthalmopathy. Amplified TCR beta CDR3 regions came from RNA transcripts. Initially, a first-round RT-PCR of the TCR CDR3 employed the HTBI primer set. TCRdb called the multiplex PCR reads again in MiXCR, with one record for every CDR3 protein. The sample contains approximately 690,000 distinct CDR3 sequences, roughly 20% of which appear only once. What was sequenced was blood. Receptors were obtained from a man younger than 40 with Graves' ophthalmopathy.

This chain joins TRBV19 and TRBJ2-7; 10 bases fit TRBD1. The DNA end is a closer match to TRBJ2-1, so the J assignment may be wrong. The V gene's germline CDR1 is LNHDA and CDR2 SQIVND (reference sequence). The CDR3 runs to 14 residues. CDR3 amino acids: CASSLLGQGYEQFF. DNA for the CDR3: TGTGCCAGTAGCCTGCTGGGACAGGGGTACGAGCAGTTCTTC.

The table lists this clonotype with a count of one. This sequence joins TRBV19 and TRBJ1-5; a weak D match, TRBD1 (5 bases). The CDR3 runs to 13 residues. The germline V and J ends were trimmed by 7 bases and 6 bases, with 13 bases remaining between them. Germline V lookup: CDR1 LNHDA, CDR2 SQIVND (reference sequence). CDR3 sequence: CASNEGNFQPQHF. Written as DNA, the CDR3 is TGTGCCAGTAACGAGGGGAATTTTCAGCCCCAGCATTTT.

In its sample, this clonotype was seen a few times. The CDR3 here is CASRASGQKTQYF. In DNA, the CDR3 is TGTGCCAGCAGGGCTAGCGGGCAAAAGACCCAGTACTTC. The J gene is TRBJ2-5, the V gene TRBV27; TRBD2 agrees at 8 bases. Germline V gene data show CDR1 as MNHEY and CDR2 as SMNVEV (reference sequence). This CDR3 region has 13 residues. The V segment lost 6 bases and the J segment 6 bases; nucleotides outside the gene matches: 6.

This clonotype appeared a few times. This chain joins TRBV4-3 and TRBJ1-2, with D tentatively TRBD1 (5 bases). CDR1 is LGHNA and CDR2 is YSLEER in the germline V gene. Trimming pared 0 bases from V and 7 bases from J, leaving 15 bases between. The CDR3 runs to 15 residues. CDR3 residues: CASSQEWSGMGGYTF. Written as DNA, the CDR3 is TGCGCCAGCAGCCAAGAGTGGTCAGGGATGGGTGGCTACACCTTC.

The rearrangement joins TRBV11-1 to TRBJ1-4; D uncertain. Trimming stripped 5 bases from V and 4 bases from J, with 11 bases between. This CDR3 has 14 amino acids. Germline CDR1 reads SGHAT; CDR2 reads FQDESV (reference sequence). The CDR3: CASSQAGDNEKLFF. The CDR3 nucleotides are TGTGCCAGCAGCCAGGCCGGGGATAATGAAAAACTGTTTTTT. The entire variable domain, with the rest obtained from reference TRBV11-1 and TRBJ1-4, is as follows: EAEVAQSPRYKITEKSQAVAFWCDPISGHATLYWYRQILGQGPELLVQFQDESVVDDSQLPKDRFSAERLKGVDSTLKIQPAELGDSAMYLCASSQAGDNEKLFFGSGTQLSVL.

The table lists this clonotype with many counts. The V gene is TRBV29-1, the J gene TRBJ2-5, with D possibly being TRBD2 (5 bases). Germline values: CDR1 SQVTM, CDR2 ANQGSEA. Between the trimmed V and J ends, which lost 3 bases and 9 bases, there was a span of 11 bases. The CDR3 length is 11 residues. The CDR3 DNA reads TGCAGCGTTGATACTAGGGTAGCCCAGTACTTC. Its protein product is CSVDTRVAQYF. The entire variable domain, with the rest obtained from reference TRBV29-1 and TRBJ2-5, is as follows: SAVISQKPSRDICQRGTSLTIQCQVDSQVTMMFWYRQQPGQSLTLIATANQGSEATYESGFVIDKFPISRPNLTFSTLTVSNMSPEDSSIYLCSVDTRVAQYFGPGTRLLVL.

This clonotype has more than one count but fewer than ten. The chain employs TRBV24-1 and TRBJ1-2, with a possible D match to TRBD1 (5 bases). V lost 4 bases, J lost 7 bases, and 12 bases lay in between. This CDR3 has 13 residues. Germline V gene sequence: CDR1 KGHDR, CDR2 SFDVKD. The CDR3 loop reads CATSDLLGVGYTF. For the CDR3, the DNA is TGTGCCACCAGTGACCTCCTGGGGGTTGGCTACACCTTC.

This clonotype was counted a few times. The chain couples TRBV27 to TRBJ1-1, with D hard to call. Germline V CDR1 and CDR2: MNHEY, SMNVEV (reference sequence). CDR3 length equals 14 residues. V dropped 3 bases and J dropped 4 bases, with 12 bases sitting between them. CDR3 nucleotides: TGTGCCAGCAGTTTCAAGGATGTGGGCACTGAAGCTTTCTTT. As protein: CASSFKDVGTEAFF.

This clonotype has ten or more counts. This chain links TRBV12-3 or TRBV12-4 with TRBJ2-1; the D is unclear. The ends were cut back, 1 base at V and 6 bases at J, with 13 bases in the middle. This CDR3 contains 15 residues. The CDR3: CASSLGQKSRNEQFF. The DNA of the CDR3 is TGTGCCAGCAGTTTAGGTCAGAAAAGTCGCAATGAGCAGTTCTTC.

This clonotype is categorized as medium-sized. Written as DNA, the CDR3 is TGTGCCACCAGTGGAGTCGGGGGTGCTAGCGGGAGGGCCCATGAGCAGTTCTTC. This translates into CATSGVGGASGRAHEQFF. The chain employs TRBV24-1 and TRBJ2-1; 12 bases agree with TRBD2. Germline assignment: CDR1 KGHDR and CDR2 SFDVKD. This CDR3 spans 18 amino acids. Trimming took 5 bases from V and 8 from J; bases not matched to a gene: 15.

The V call is TRBV6-1, the J call TRBJ2-7, with D unclear. This CDR3 is built from 14 residues. Germline V gene lookup returns CDR1 MNHNS and CDR2 SASEGT. V gave up 6 bases and J gave up 3 bases, with 15 bases separating them. The CDR3, as DNA: TGTGCCAGCAGGGGCTATGACGGAATCTACGAGCAGTACTTC. Encoded protein: CASRGYDGIYEQYF.

This clonotype was seen ten or more times. As DNA, the CDR3 is TGTGCCACCAGTATCTCTTCGGGAGCGACAGATACGCAGTATTTT. It is translated as CATSISSGATDTQYF. The chain carries TRBV24-1 and TRBJ2-3, with D possibly matching TRBD2 (6 bases). The V end lost 6 bases, the J end lost 3 bases, and 15 bases lay between the germline ends. Germline V CDR1 and CDR2: KGHDR, SFDVKD. The CDR3 loop spans 15 amino acids.

This clonotype was seen just once. The rearrangement joins TRBV19 to TRBJ2-7; a weak D match, TRBD1 (6 bases). V dropped 3 bases and J dropped 0 bases, with 9 bases sitting between them. CDR3 length: 14 residues. The germline V gene encodes CDR1 LNHDA and CDR2 SQIVND (reference sequence). The CDR3 DNA reads as TGTGCCAGTAGTATGGCGGACAGCTCCTACGAGCAGTACTTC. Protein: CASSMADSSYEQYF.

The gene calls are TRBV4-1 and TRBJ2-4, with 9 bases aligning to TRBD2. The germline V gene encodes CDR1 MGHRA and CDR2 YSYEKL. This CDR3 has 18 residues. The V segment lost 0 bases and the J segment 0 bases; nucleotides outside the gene matches: 6. The chain's CDR3 is CASSQDKTSGLAKNIQYF. CDR3 sequence (DNA): TGCGCCAGCAGCCAAGATAAAACTAGCGGGTTAGCCAAAAACATTCAGTACTTC.

The J gene is TRBJ2-3, the V gene TRBV6-5; 8 bases agree with TRBD2. CDR1 and CDR2 (germline): MNHEY, SVGAGI. Trimming took 2 bases from V and 5 from J; bases not matched to a gene: 3. The CDR3 loop spans 14 amino acids. Here the CDR3 DNA reads TGTGCCAGCAGTTACCGGGGGGGCATAGATACGCAGTATTTT. Amino acids: CASSYRGGIDTQYF.

This clonotype has only one observation. The chain joins TRBV5-6 to TRBJ2-3, with D perhaps given as TRBD1 or TRBD2 (5 bases each). The CDR3 runs 17 residues. V lost 0 bases to trimming and J lost 1 base, with 15 bases between them. CDR1 is SGHDT and CDR2 is YYEEEE in the germline V gene. CDR3 DNA sequence: TGTGCCAGCAGCTTGGCTCGCCCCCGGGGCGGCACAGATACGCAGTATTTT. It encodes CASSLARPRGGTDTQYF.

The J gene is TRBJ2-7, the V gene TRBV20-1, with D perhaps being TRBD1 or TRBD2 (6 bases each). Germline V lookup: CDR1 DFQATT, CDR2 SNEGSKA (reference sequence). Between the trimmed V and J ends, which lost 6 bases and 4 bases, there was a span of 16 bases. CDR3 length equals 13 residues. CDR3 DNA sequence: TGCAGTGCCCCACGGGGGCTGAGGTACGAGCAGTACTTC. Translated, it gives CSAPRGLRYEQYF.

The rearrangement uses TRBV11-2 and TRBJ2-1; D gene uncertain. V lost 6 bases, J lost 0 bases, and 12 bases lay in between. This CDR3 region has 15 residues. Germline CDR1 reads SGHAT; CDR2 reads FQNNGV. DNA of the CDR3: TGTGCCAGCAGTCCCGACTCGTCCTCCTACAATGAGCAGTTCTTC. Translation: CASSPDSSSYNEQFF.

The V gene is TRBV28, the J gene TRBJ2-1, with 7 bases identical to TRBD2. The germline CDR1 and CDR2 sequences are MDHEN and SYDVKM. CDR3 length equals 13 residues. Trimming took 6 bases from V and 7 from J; bases not matched to a gene: 6. The CDR3 DNA reads TGTGCCAGCAGCGATCCGCGGGAGAATGAGCAGTTCTTC. This sequence encodes CASSDPRENEQFF.

CDR3 amino acids: CSARGTSGTNEQFF. The CDR3 nucleotides read TGCAGTGCTAGAGGGACTAGCGGGACCAATGAGCAGTTCTTC. The chain combines TRBV20-1 with TRBJ2-1; TRBD2 matches 12 bases. Germline V CDR1 and CDR2: DFQATT, SNEGSKA (reference sequence). The CDR3 is 14 amino acids. V gave up 1 base and J gave up 6 bases; unmatched junction bases: 1.

In DNA, the CDR3 is TGTGCCAGCAGTTACGTAGGGGGTGGACTTCAGCCCCAGCATTTT. It codes for CASSYVGGGLQPQHF. V usage is TRBV6-6 and J usage is TRBJ1-5, with D perhaps matching TRBD1 (6 bases). Germline V gives CDR1 MNHNY, CDR2 SVGAGI (reference sequence). Between the trimmed V and J ends, which lost 2 bases and 6 bases, there was a span of 14 bases. CDR3 length: 15 residues.

There are many counts of this clonotype. V is TRBV3-1 and J is TRBJ1-1, with 7 bases fitting TRBD1. Trimming took 4 bases from V and 8 from J; bases not matched to a gene: 10. This CDR3 is built from 14 residues. Germline V gene data show CDR1 as LGHDT and CDR2 as YNNKEL (reference sequence). The CDR3 here is CASSLGQRRMEAFF. DNA for the CDR3: TGTGCCAGCAGCCTGGGACAGCGAAGAATGGAAGCTTTCTTT.

Of note for this clonotype: This likely comes from a read error, as the CDR3 has no conserved phenylalanine or tryptophan at its end. The chain uses TRBV30 and TRBJ1-1; D possibly corresponds to TRBD1 (6 bases). Germline V gives CDR1 GTSNPN, CDR2 SVGIG (reference sequence). The CDR3 consists of 14 residues. Trimming cost V 8 bases and J 6 bases, with 22 bases left between them. The CDR3 bases are TGTGCCCAAGCTGGACAAGGGGGGGGTGCTGAAGCTTTCGTT. Translation gives CAQAGQGGGAEAFV.

The chain combines TRBV7-9 with TRBJ2-2; TRBD2 might be the D (5 bases). Trimming took off 5 bases at V and 6 bases at J, with 10 bases between the two ends. Germline CDR1 reads SEHNR; CDR2 reads FQNEAQ (reference sequence). The CDR3 is 13 amino acids. This CDR3 reads CASSPSGSGELFF. The CDR3 region has the DNA TGTGCCAGCAGCCCCTCGGGGTCCGGGGAGCTGTTTTTT.

This clonotype was seen repeatedly, ten times or more. The V call is TRBV6-1, the J call TRBJ2-7; D is possibly TRBD1 (6 bases). With 5 bases removed from V and 0 bases from J, the gap between germline ends came to 8 bases. Per germline, CDR1 MNHNS and CDR2 SASEGT. The CDR3 is 13 residues long. Written as DNA, the CDR3 is TGTGCCAGCAGTTTGGGACACTCCTACGAGCAGTACTTC. The encoded protein is CASSLGHSYEQYF.

The chain employs TRBV7-9 and TRBJ2-4, with 8 bases aligning to TRBD1. This CDR3 spans 14 amino acids. The trim removed 4 bases at V and 7 bases at J, leaving 6 bases unmatched. Germline CDR1 and CDR2: SEHNR and FQNEAQ (reference sequence). The CDR3 region has the DNA TGTGCCAGCAGCTCGGACAGGGTTCTGAACATTCAGTACTTC. It yields the protein CASSSDRVLNIQYF.

As regards this clonotype: This clone may be a read error of a much larger clone one base away. This sequence joins TRBV7-2 and TRBJ2-1; D is uncertain. V dropped 1 base and J dropped 9 bases, with 10 bases sitting between them. This CDR3 is built from 13 residues. Germline V CDR1 and CDR2: SGHTA, FQGNSA. The CDR3 spells CASSLGSRTEQFF. The CDR3 DNA sequence: TGTGCCAGCAGCTTAGGGAGCAGGACTGAGCAGTTCTTC.

This clonotype was observed many times. This chain connects TRBV28 to TRBJ2-6; 9 bases are shared with TRBD1. Germline V CDR1 and CDR2: MDHEN, SYDVKM. The V and J ends lost 2 bases and 2 bases, in that order; junction bases with no gene match: 7. This CDR3 is 18 amino acids long. CDR3 sequence: CASSLLGQGRAGANVLTF. CDR3 in DNA: TGTGCCAGCAGTTTACTGGGACAGGGAAGGGCTGGGGCCAACGTCCTGACTTTC.

This clonotype was seen a few times. This chain connects TRBV7-2 to TRBJ1-3; D gene unclear. The CDR3 extends over 11 amino acids. The V end was cut by 8 bases, the J end by 3 bases, with 5 bases between. Per germline, CDR1 SGHTA and CDR2 FQGNSA. The CDR3 sequence is CASFVGNTIYF. As DNA, the CDR3 is TGTGCCAGCTTCGTTGGAAACACCATATATTTT.